These 26 T cell receptor beta chains came from one sample sequenced in a study of cytomegalovirus exposure and HLA in healthy donors. Researchers ran the PCR with 60 Vbeta and 13 Jbeta primers. The method was immunoSEQ multiplex PCR; TCRdb's version includes in-frame clones alone and lacks a portion of them. In the table there are some 200,000 clones, around 79% of which are singletons. Sequencing was performed on PBMCs. The origin of the receptors is a girl aged 10-17 years in good health and CMV-seropositive.

The genes are TRBV7-2 and TRBJ2-7, with a tentative D call TRBD1 (6 bases). The CDR3 loop spans 13 amino acids. V was trimmed by 5 bases and J by 0 bases, leaving 8 bases between them. Per germline, CDR1 SGHTA and CDR2 FQGNSA. CDR3 in DNA: TGTGCCAGCAGCCCGACAGGCTCCTACGAGCAGTACTTC. Its translation: CASSPTGSYEQYF.

This chain joins TRBV6-1 and TRBJ1-1, with a tentative D call TRBD1 (6 bases). Germline loops: CDR1 MNHNS, CDR2 SASEGT. Trimming took off 6 bases at V and 3 bases at J, with 17 bases between the two ends. The CDR3 is made up of 15 amino acids. The CDR3 spells CASRGAPSRDTEAFF. In nucleotides, the CDR3 is TGTGCCAGCAGGGGGGCCCCCTCGAGGGACACTGAAGCTTTCTTT.

The genes are TRBV7-2 and TRBJ2-7, with 8 bases fitting TRBD1. The V segment lost 5 bases and the J segment 6 bases; nucleotides outside the gene matches: 6. This CDR3 spans 13 amino acids. Germline V CDR1 and CDR2: SGHTA, FQGNSA. The CDR3 region is CASSLTGQGEQYF. The CDR3 DNA follows: TGTGCCAGCAGCCTTACTGGACAGGGCGAGCAGTACTTC.

This chain joins TRBV9 and TRBJ2-2; D unclear. CDR1 and CDR2 from the germline V gene are SGDLS and YYNGEE. The germline V and J ends were trimmed by 4 bases and 6 bases, with 7 bases remaining between them. This CDR3 is built from 12 residues. CDR3 protein: CASSPSAGELFF. In nucleotides, the CDR3 is TGTGCCAGCAGCCCCTCCGCCGGGGAGCTGTTTTTT.

The chain is built from TRBV18 and TRBJ2-1, with TRBD2 matching over 9 bases. Per the germline V gene, CDR1 is KGHSH and CDR2 is LQKENI. The CDR3 sequence is 19 residues long. With V trimmed by 2 bases and J by 4 bases, 15 bases remained unmatched. The CDR3 here is CASSPRGSGGSWIYNEQFF. In DNA, the CDR3 is TGTGCCAGCTCACCAAGGGGCAGCGGGGGGAGCTGGATATACAATGAGCAGTTCTTC.

The rearrangement joins TRBV5-4 to TRBJ2-5, with 8 bases matching TRBD1. The J call may be incorrect, as the DNA end agrees better with TRBJ2-7. The CDR3 totals 15 residues. CDR1 is SGHNT, CDR2 YYREEE, per germline (reference sequence). CDR3 DNA sequence: TGTGCCAGCAGCCCTGGCAGGGGGCCTGGCTACGAGCAGTACTTC. Its protein product is CASSPGRGPGYEQYF.

This clone was detected only a few times. The gene calls are TRBV27 and TRBJ2-1, with D uncertain. Germline CDR1 MNHEY, CDR2 SMNVEV (reference sequence). V was cut by 7 bases and J by 8 bases, with 3 bases left in between. The CDR3 contains 9 residues. The CDR3, as DNA: TGTGCCAGCACTGATGAGCAGTTCTTC. It codes for CASTDEQFF.

The genes are TRBV14 and TRBJ1-3, with D hard to call. The CDR3 has 14 amino acids. Trimming removed 9 bases at V and 0 bases at J, with 12 bases between. Germline CDR1 is SGHDN and CDR2 is FVKESK. CDR3 sequence reads: CARLTGPSGNTIYF. CDR3 coding DNA: TGTGCCAGGTTAACTGGTCCCTCTGGAAACACCATATATTTT. Based on the CDR3 plus reference TRBV14 and TRBJ1-3, the full variable domain is EAGVTQFPSHSVIEKGQTVTLRCDPISGHDNLYWYRRVMGKEIKFLLHFVKESKQDESGMPNNRFLAERTGGTYSTLKVQPAELEDSGVYFCARLTGPSGNTIYFGEGSWLTVV.

The chain is built from TRBV4-1 and TRBJ2-3; TRBD1 matches at 11 bases. V shed 2 bases, J shed 5 bases, and the junction held 9 bases outside the gene matches. In germline, CDR1 is MGHRA, CDR2 YSYEKL. The CDR3 extends over 17 amino acids. The DNA of the CDR3 is TGCGCCAGCAGCCAAAAGGGGGGACAGGGGGGAAAAGATACGCAGTATTTT. This gives the protein CASSQKGGQGGKDTQYF.

The rearrangement uses TRBV14 and TRBJ2-3; D is ambiguous. Looked up from germline, CDR1 is SGHDN and CDR2 is FVKESK. The CDR3 consists of 14 residues. V dropped 8 bases and J dropped 4 bases, with 16 bases sitting between them. CDR3 amino acids: CASQQVVSADTQYF. The CDR3 bases are TGTGCCAGCCAGCAGGTAGTCAGTGCAGATACGCAGTATTTT. Based on the CDR3 plus reference TRBV14 and TRBJ2-3, the full variable domain is EAGVTQFPSHSVIEKGQTVTLRCDPISGHDNLYWYRRVMGKEIKFLLHFVKESKQDESGMPNNRFLAERTGGTYSTLKVQPAELEDSGVYFCASQQVVSADTQYFGPGTRLTVL.

This clone was seen only once. The V and J genes are TRBV5-1 and TRBJ2-5; TRBD1 matches at 7 bases. V lost 4 bases and J lost 0; bases outside the gene matches: 3. Germline CDR1 and CDR2: SGHRS and YFSETQ. The CDR3 has 14 residues. CDR3 protein: CASSEGQNQETQYF. CDR3 DNA: TGCGCCAGCAGCGAGGGACAGAACCAAGAGACCCAGTACTTC.

This clone was seen a single time. The gene calls are TRBV5-4 and TRBJ2-6; 10 bases agree with TRBD2. The CDR3 is 17 amino acids. Germline-derived CDR1 and CDR2 are SGHNT and YYREEE (reference sequence). Losses at the gene ends were 4 bases for V and 0 bases for J; bases not matched to a gene: 4. This CDR3 is CASSIAGGSSGANVLTF. CDR3 sequence (DNA): TGTGCCAGCAGCATAGCGGGGGGCTCCTCTGGGGCCAACGTCCTGACTTTC.

The CDR3 protein is CASSISGTGYEQYF. The CDR3 coding sequence is TGTGCCAGCAGCATCTCCGGGACAGGTTACGAGCAGTACTTC. The chain is built from TRBV2 and TRBJ2-7; the match to TRBD1 covers 8 bases. Losses at the gene ends were 6 bases for V and 4 bases for J; bases not matched to a gene: 8. The CDR3 has 14 amino acids. Germline CDR1 and CDR2: SNHLY and FYNNEI. Looking up the rest from reference TRBV2 and TRBJ2-7 gives the full variable domain: EPEVTQTPSHQVTQMGQEVILRCVPISNHLYFYWYRQILGQKVEFLVSFYNNEISEKSEIFDDQFSVERPDGSNFTLKIRSTKLEDSAMYFCASSISGTGYEQYFGPGTRLTVT.

The J gene is TRBJ1-5, the V gene TRBV19, with D unclear. Deletions cut 3 bases from V and 3 bases from J, with 12 bases between. The CDR3 covers 15 residues. Germline assignment: CDR1 LNHDA and CDR2 SQIVND (reference sequence). This CDR3 is CASSIAQNFNQPQHF. The DNA for the CDR3 is TGTGCCAGTAGTATTGCACAGAACTTCAATCAGCCCCAGCATTTT.

The gene calls are TRBV12-5 and TRBJ2-1; 7 nucleotides agree with TRBD2. The CDR3 extends over 17 amino acids. J lost 3 bases, V lost 0 bases, and 8 bases had no gene match. Germline V gene lookup returns CDR1 LGHNT and CDR2 FRNRAP. The CDR3 protein is CASGLVGAAGNYNEQFF. CDR3 nucleotide sequence: TGTGCTAGTGGTTTGGTAGGTGCAGCGGGGAACTACAATGAGCAGTTCTTC.

The CDR3 reads CASSLSGAGSGNTIYF. CDR3 coding DNA: TGTGCCAGCAGCTTAAGCGGGGCAGGCTCTGGAAACACCATATATTTT. This chain joins TRBV7-6 and TRBJ1-3, with D possibly being TRBD1 (5 bases). V was clipped by 2 bases and J by 0 bases, with 11 bases between them. The CDR3 has 16 residues. Germline V gene sequence: CDR1 SGHVS, CDR2 FNYEAQ.

A few counts support this clone. The chain employs TRBV5-4 and TRBJ2-5, with TRBD2 matching over 9 bases. The CDR3 length is 15 residues. Per germline, CDR1 SGHNT and CDR2 YYREEE (reference sequence). Trimming cost V 0 bases and J 1 base; bases outside gene matches: 1. In DNA, the CDR3 is TGTGCCAGCAGCTTGGGACTAGCGGCCCAAGAGACCCAGTACTTC. The encoded protein is CASSLGLAAQETQYF.

This rearrangement joins TRBV27 to TRBJ1-5; tentatively, D is TRBD1 (6 bases). This CDR3 has 15 residues. V was clipped by 6 bases and J by 0 bases, with 12 bases between them. Looked up from germline, CDR1 is MNHEY and CDR2 is SMNVEV (reference sequence). CDR3 loop: CASRPGQNSNQPQHF. As DNA, the CDR3 is TGTGCCAGCAGGCCCGGACAGAATAGCAATCAGCCCCAGCATTTT.

In its sample, this clone was seen a few times. This chain uses TRBV7-9 with TRBJ2-7, with a weak D call TRBD1 (5 bases). CDR1 and CDR2 (germline): SEHNR, FQNEAQ (reference sequence). V gave up 5 bases and J gave up 5 bases, with 10 bases separating them. The CDR3 is 12 residues long. CDR3 DNA: TGTGCCAGCAGCGGTTCAGGGCACGAGCAGTACTTC. It is translated as CASSGSGHEQYF.

V and J are TRBV6-1 and TRBJ2-2; tentatively, D is TRBD1 (6 bases). V was cut by 5 bases and J by 5 bases, with 6 bases left in between. In germline, CDR1 is MNHNS, CDR2 SASEGT. The CDR3 consists of 12 residues. For the CDR3, the DNA is TGTGCCAGCAGTCAGGGGACCGGGGAGCTGTTTTTT. Its translation is CASSQGTGELFF.

The V gene is TRBV10-3, the J gene TRBJ2-1; 7 nucleotides match TRBD2. Germline V gene lookup returns CDR1 ENHRY and CDR2 SYGVKD. The CDR3 is made up of 16 amino acids. J lost 8 bases, V lost 2 bases, and 12 bases had no gene match. In DNA form, the CDR3 reads TGTGCCATCAGTGAGGGGGGGGTGGGGACTACCGATGAGCAGTTCTTC. Translating gives CAISEGGVGTTDEQFF.

The chain carries TRBV9 and TRBJ1-3; D might be TRBD1 (6 bases). Germline V gene lookup returns CDR1 SGDLS and CDR2 YYNGEE. V was pared by 6 bases and J by 4 bases, with 17 bases between. The CDR3 sequence is 15 residues long. The CDR3 coding sequence is TGTGCCAGCACCAAAGGGGGGGGGACGGGAAACACCATATATTTT. Its protein is CASTKGGGTGNTIYF.

The chain employs TRBV10-3 and TRBJ1-2; a possible D gene is TRBD1 (5 bases). Germline loops: CDR1 ENHRY, CDR2 SYGVKD. This CDR3 contains 16 residues. Trimming cost V 6 bases and J 2 bases, with 19 bases left between them. The CDR3 coding sequence is TGTGCCATCAGGAAAAAACAGGACCCCTTGAACTATGGCTACACCTTC. This sequence encodes CAIRKKQDPLNYGYTF.

This clone came up once. The V gene is TRBV6-6, the J gene TRBJ2-5; the match to TRBD1 covers 8 bases. The CDR3 runs to 15 residues. The V segment lost 5 bases and the J segment 4 bases; nucleotides outside the gene matches: 9. The germline CDR1 and CDR2 sequences are MNHNY and SVGAGI (reference sequence). Here the CDR3 DNA reads TGTGCCAGCAGTACGGACAGGGTTGAGATAGAGACCCAGTACTTC. This encodes CASSTDRVEIETQYF.

The rearrangement links TRBV9 to TRBJ2-7, with TRBD2 matching 12 bases. This CDR3 spans 17 amino acids. Germline CDR1 and CDR2: SGDLS and YYNGEE. V trimming: 0 bases; J trimming: 2 bases; junction bases outside the gene matches: 6. The CDR3 protein is CASSVEPSGGEAYEQYF. DNA for the CDR3: TGTGCCAGCAGCGTAGAGCCTAGCGGGGGGGAGGCCTACGAGCAGTACTTC.

J is TRBJ1-6 and V is TRBV27; weak D call: TRBD1 (6 bases). Germline V lookup: CDR1 MNHEY, CDR2 SMNVEV (reference sequence). Trimming removed 5 bases at V and 4 bases at J, with 15 bases between. The CDR3 is made up of 16 amino acids. The CDR3 protein is CASSTLDSPYNSPLHF. CDR3 nucleotides: TGTGCCAGCAGTACCCTGGACAGTCCGTATAATTCACCCCTCCACTTT.